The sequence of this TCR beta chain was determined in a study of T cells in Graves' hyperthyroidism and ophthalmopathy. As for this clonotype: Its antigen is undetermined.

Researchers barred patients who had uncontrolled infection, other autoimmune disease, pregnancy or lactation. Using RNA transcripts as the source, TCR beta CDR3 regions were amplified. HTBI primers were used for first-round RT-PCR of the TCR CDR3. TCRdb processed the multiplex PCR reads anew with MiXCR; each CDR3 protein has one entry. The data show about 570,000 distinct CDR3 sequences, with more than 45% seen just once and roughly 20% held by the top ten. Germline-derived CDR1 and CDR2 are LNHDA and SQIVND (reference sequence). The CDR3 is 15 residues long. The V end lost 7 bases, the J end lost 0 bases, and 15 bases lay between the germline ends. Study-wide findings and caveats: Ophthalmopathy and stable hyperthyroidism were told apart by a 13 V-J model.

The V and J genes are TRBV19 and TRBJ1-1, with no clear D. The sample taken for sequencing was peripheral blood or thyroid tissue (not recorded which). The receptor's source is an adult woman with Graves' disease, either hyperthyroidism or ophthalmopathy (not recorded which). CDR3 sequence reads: CASTVKGIMNTEAFF. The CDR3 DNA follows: TGTGCCAGTACCGTCAAGGGAATAATGAACACTGAAGCTTTCTTT.